Sequencing of this TCR beta chain was carried out in a study of blood T cell repertoires in COVID-19. In the study overall: Some COVID-19 samples were acute and others convalescent; all came from the United States, Italy and Spain. From T cells, B-cell-depleted T cells, or PBMCs came the material, which was cDNA or gDNA.

V gave up 7 bases and J gave up 8 bases; unmatched junction bases: 7. CDR1 MNHEY and CDR2 SVGAGI come from the germline V gene. The CDR3 is made up of 12 amino acids. Per the original methods: Amplification from reference gene primers served as the basis for estimated nucleated cell counts. Data came from immunoSEQ multiplex PCR; TCRdb stores just in-frame clones and leaves some out. The V and J calls and clone size are taken from that table; D and trimming were inferred from the DNA. The table has over 90,000 clones, 91% seen once. The genes are TRBV6-5 and TRBJ1-2; 7 bases fit TRBD1. The receptor was derived from a man aged 18 to 30 with acute or convalescent COVID-19. Sample: peripheral blood. CDR3 in DNA: TGTGCCAGCAAGGAGGGGGCGCGGGGCTACACCTTC. Amino acids: CASKEGARGYTF.